This T cell receptor beta chain appears in the sequencing data of a study of OX40 agonist ivuxolimab in advanced cancers. Assay: immunoSEQ multiplex PCR; the TCRdb copy retains only in-frame clones and omits some. This sample has around 50,000 clones, with about three quarters found just once. Trimming took 8 bases from V and 2 from J; bases not matched to a gene: 5. The CDR3 sequence is 13 residues long. The V gene's germline CDR1 is MNHNY and CDR2 SVGAGI (reference sequence). Here the sequenced sample was CD4+ or CD8+ T cells sorted from blood, taken in a trial of the OX40 agonist ivuxolimab. V and J are TRBV6-6 and TRBJ2-7, with 8 bases aligning to TRBD2. The receptor was isolated from an adult with an advanced solid tumor such as melanoma, head and neck, liver or kidney cancer. The CDR3: CASRPGGPYEQYF. The CDR3 DNA reads as TGTGCCAGCCGACCGGGAGGGCCCTACGAGCAGTACTTC.